Reported below is one T cell receptor (beta chain). Losses at the gene ends were 5 bases for V and 3 bases for J; bases not matched to a gene: 6. The germline CDR1 and CDR2 sequences are SGHVS and FNYEAQ. This CDR3 has 15 amino acids. This record comes from a study of CD8 T cells in Susac syndrome. It was with random hexamers that 0.5 to 1 ug RNA was reverse transcribed. immunoSEQ multiplex PCR amplified TCR beta CDR3 across 54 Vbeta, 13 Jbeta. TCRdb re-called the immunoSEQ multiplex PCR reads through MiXCR, storing one row per CDR3 protein. The data show about 250,000 distinct CDR3 sequences, just over 90% seen once. The CD8+ and CD4+ T cells were isolated magnetically using a negative isolation approach, whereas the TEMRA cells were enriched by FACS.

The chain carries TRBV7-6 and TRBJ2-2, with 7 bases lining up with TRBD1. The material sequenced was CD4+ T cells from PBMCs. This receptor was taken from a human donor with multiple sclerosis. The DNA for the CDR3 is TGTGCCAGCAGCCAGGATCAGGGGGACACCGGGGAGCTGTTTTTT. Protein sequence: CASSQDQGDTGELFF.